These 21 T cell receptor beta chains were sequenced from one sample in a study of T-cell reconstitution after alpha-beta-depleted transplantation in children. The study, taken as a whole, reports: Hyperexpanded clones declined; after one year, newly produced T cells mostly supplied diversity.

During its preparation, the TCRbeta library received unique molecular identifiers. TCRdb used MiXCR to reprocess the PCR reads, holding one entry per CDR3 protein. The data hold 330,000 or so distinct CDR3 sequences, with roughly 7.8% observed a single time. No antigen has been assigned to these receptors. The sample consisted of peripheral blood, taken 360 days after TCRalphabeta/CD19-depleted stem cell transplant. These receptors all come from a female patient between 2 and 10 years old who had a stem cell transplant for Fanconi anemia, so the T cells may come from the graft donor.

The chain has TRBV9 and TRBJ2-3, with 9 bases aligning to TRBD2. Unmatched junction bases numbered 5, after V lost 0 bases and J lost 3 bases. The CDR3 contains 16 residues. Germline V gene sequence: CDR1 SGDLS, CDR2 YYNGEE. CDR3 DNA sequence: TGTGCCAGCAGCGTAGAGGCGGGAGGGCCGACAGATACGCAGTATTTT. Translation gives CASSVEAGGPTDTQYF.

The chain employs TRBV6-5 and TRBJ2-7; D is possibly TRBD1 (6 bases). V lost 2 bases and J lost 2, with 13 bases in between. Germline V CDR1 and CDR2: MNHEY, SVGAGI. This CDR3 contains 15 residues. The CDR3 loop is CASSYGRTAAYEQYF. The CDR3 DNA follows: TGTGCCAGCAGTTACGGCCGGACAGCAGCCTACGAGCAGTACTTC.

This clonotype was seen ten or more times. This chain uses TRBV4-1 with TRBJ2-2; D gene unclear. The CDR3 sequence is 13 residues long. Trimming pared 1 base from V and 6 bases from J, leaving 6 bases between. Looked up from germline, CDR1 is MGHRA and CDR2 is YSYEKL. The DNA of the CDR3 is TGCGCCAGCAGCCAAGGTCGTCCCGGGGAGCTGTTTTTT. As protein: CASSQGRPGELFF.

This clonotype appeared many times. This chain links TRBV6-2 or TRBV6-3 with TRBJ2-4; 7 bases agree with TRBD1. Germline CDR1 and CDR2: MNHEY and SVGEGT. With V trimmed by 4 bases and J by 6 bases, 6 bases remained unmatched. CDR3 length equals 14 residues. CDR3 coding DNA: TGTGCCAGCAGTTGGTCCCCAGGGGGAAACATTCAGTACTTC. This gives the protein CASSWSPGGNIQYF.

V is TRBV6-2 or TRBV6-3 and J is TRBJ1-5, with 10 positions matching TRBD1. The CDR3 spans 18 residues. CDR1 and CDR2 from the germline V gene are MNHEY and SVGEGT. V trimming: 2 bases; J trimming: 3 bases; junction bases outside the gene matches: 10. The CDR3, as DNA: TGTGCCAGCAGTTACCGGCCCGATGGGACAGGGGACAATCAGCCCCAGCATTTT. It specifies CASSYRPDGTGDNQPQHF.

The chain uses TRBV11-2 and TRBJ2-7; D is possibly TRBD2 (7 bases). Trimming left V 1 base short and J 0 bases short, with 16 bases between. The CDR3 is 17 amino acids. Germline CDR1 SGHAT, CDR2 FQNNGV. The CDR3 spells CASSLVGAGDYSYEQYF. CDR3 DNA: TGTGCCAGCAGCTTAGTAGGGGCAGGGGACTACTCCTACGAGCAGTACTTC.

The chain couples TRBV7-6 to TRBJ2-7; maybe TRBD1 (7 bases). Trimming left V 5 bases short and J 4 bases short, with 21 bases between. Per germline, CDR1 SGHVS and CDR2 FNYEAQ. The CDR3 contains 16 residues. The CDR3 here is CASSPGGVRGRYEQYF. For the CDR3, the DNA is TGTGCCAGCAGCCCGGGCGGGGTCAGGGGGAGGTACGAGCAGTACTTC.

V gene TRBV5-4 combines with J gene TRBJ2-1; TRBD2 matches at 9 bases. The V gene end was trimmed by 1 base and the J gene end by 8 bases; junction bases not matched to a gene: 7. Looked up from germline, CDR1 is SGHNT and CDR2 is YYREEE (reference sequence). This CDR3 is built from 15 residues. CDR3 coding DNA: TGTGCCAGCAGCTTGAAGGGACTAGCTTTGGATGAGCAGTTCTTC. This sequence encodes CASSLKGLALDEQFF.

Ten or more counts support this clonotype. This rearrangement joins TRBV11-1 to TRBJ2-7; D ambiguous. Trimming stripped 1 base from V and 6 bases from J, with 10 bases between. There are 13 residues in the CDR3. The germline V gene has CDR1 SGHAT and CDR2 FQDESV (reference sequence). In DNA, the CDR3 is TGTGCCAGCAGCTTAGGGCAGGCCGTCGAGCAGTACTTC. Its translation is CASSLGQAVEQYF.

This clonotype appeared many times. J is TRBJ2-3 and V is TRBV10-3, with D possibly being TRBD2 (5 bases). V lost 10 bases to trimming and J lost 3 bases, with 17 bases between them. Germline loops: CDR1 ENHRY, CDR2 SYGVKD. This CDR3 is 14 amino acids long. In nucleotides, the CDR3 is TGTGCCACCCGAGGTAGCGTGAGGACAGATACGCAGTATTTT. Its protein is CATRGSVRTDTQYF.

This clonotype has ten or more counts. The V call is TRBV18, the J call TRBJ2-1; D is unresolved. This CDR3 contains 14 residues. V dropped 3 bases and J dropped 4 bases, with 10 bases sitting between them. Germline loops: CDR1 KGHSH, CDR2 LQKENI. CDR3 DNA: TGTGCCAGCTCACCGACGGTGGGTTACAATGAGCAGTTCTTC. This encodes CASSPTVGYNEQFF.

This clonotype was seen more than once but under ten times. This chain links TRBV5-1 with TRBJ2-5; 11 bases are a match to TRBD2. The CDR3 totals 16 residues. Germline V gene sequence: CDR1 SGHRS, CDR2 YFSETQ. After removal of 4 bases from V and 4 bases from J, the junction contained 9 bases not matched to a gene. The DNA of the CDR3 is TGCGCCAGCAGCCCGGTACAGACTAGCGGGATAGAGACCCAGTACTTC. Translated: CASSPVQTSGIETQYF.

This clonotype was observed a few times. The chain is built from TRBV7-2 and TRBJ1-4; 8 bases are a match to TRBD1. Trimming cost V 6 bases and J 3 bases; bases outside gene matches: 9. Per germline, CDR1 SGHTA and CDR2 FQGNSA. There are 16 residues in the CDR3. CDR3 in amino acids: CASRPTGVAANEKLFF. The CDR3 nucleotides are TGTGCCAGCAGGCCGACAGGGGTTGCAGCTAATGAAAAACTGTTTTTT.

This clonotype was observed a few times. The chain links TRBV15 to TRBJ2-7, with TRBD1 matching over 7 bases. V gave up 0 bases and J gave up 6 bases; unmatched junction bases: 5. The germline CDR1 and CDR2 sequences are LNHNV and YYDKDF (reference sequence). The CDR3 length is 14 residues. The CDR3 protein is CATSRETGRPEQYF. DNA for the CDR3: TGTGCCACCAGCAGAGAGACAGGGCGCCCCGAGCAGTACTTC.

This clonotype was recorded at least ten times. The rearrangement uses TRBV12-3 or TRBV12-4 and TRBJ2-3; D is uncertain. Trimming took off 3 bases at V and 2 bases at J, with 6 bases between the two ends. CDR3 length: 13 amino acids. The DNA of the CDR3 is TGTGCCAGCAGTTTGGAAAACACAGATACGCAGTATTTT. Translating it yields CASSLENTDTQYF.

This clonotype came up many times. The chain uses TRBV27 and TRBJ2-7; no firm D call. Per the germline V gene, CDR1 is MNHEY and CDR2 is SMNVEV (reference sequence). Between the trimmed V and J ends, which lost 9 bases and 2 bases, there was a span of 14 bases. This CDR3 is built from 13 residues. In DNA, the CDR3 is TGTGCCAGTCCCTCCGCCCATGCCTACGAGCAGTACTTC. Translation: CASPSAHAYEQYF.

This clonotype was seen at least ten times. CDR3 protein: CASSLSISGGLSYNEQFF. DNA of the CDR3: TGTGCCAGCAGCTTATCAATTAGCGGGGGGCTCTCCTACAATGAGCAGTTCTTC. This sequence joins TRBV11-1 and TRBJ2-1, with 10 nucleotides matching TRBD2. The ends lost 2 bases at V and 0 bases at J; junction bases unmatched: 7. The CDR3 has 18 amino acids. CDR1 is SGHAT, CDR2 FQDESV, per germline (reference sequence).

This clonotype came up many times. V gene TRBV12-3 or TRBV12-4 combines with J gene TRBJ1-1; the D gene is possibly TRBD1 (5 bases). Trimming shortened V by 6 bases and J by 3 bases, and 11 bases separated the two germline ends. CDR3 size: 13 residues. The CDR3 loop reads CASRQIGDTEAFF. CDR3 bases: TGTGCCAGCAGACAAATAGGGGACACTGAAGCTTTCTTT.

The sample holds many counts of this clonotype. The V call is TRBV12-3 or TRBV12-4, the J call TRBJ1-1; no reliable D call. V lost 1 base and J lost 3, with 9 bases in between. The CDR3 is made up of 14 amino acids. The CDR3 protein is CASSLGPGDTEAFF. CDR3 coding DNA: TGTGCCAGCAGTTTAGGACCCGGGGACACTGAAGCTTTCTTT.

Only a few counts were recorded for this clonotype. The chain recombines TRBV6-1 with TRBJ2-7, with a tentative D call TRBD1 (6 bases). V lost 4 bases and J lost 3, with 28 bases in between. Germline CDR1 reads MNHNS; CDR2 reads SASEGT. The CDR3 is made up of 19 amino acids. The CDR3 reads CASSGGGAYREKAYYEQYF. The CDR3 DNA sequence: TGTGCCAGCAGTGGCGGTGGAGCCTACAGGGAAAAGGCCTACTACGAGCAGTACTTC.

This clonotype was picked up a small number of times. The V call is TRBV20-1, the J call TRBJ2-3; 7 nucleotides align to TRBD2. V lost 3 bases to trimming and J lost 1 base; unmatched junction nucleotides: 10. Germline values: CDR1 DFQATT, CDR2 SNEGSKA (reference sequence). The length of the CDR3 is 16 residues. The CDR3 protein is CSARTLAPHRTDTQYF. CDR3 nucleotide sequence: TGCAGTGCTAGGACACTAGCGCCCCACCGCACAGATACGCAGTATTTT.